This is a list of T cell receptor beta chains from one sample in a study of cytomegalovirus exposure and HLA in healthy donors. Assay used: immunoSEQ multiplex PCR; TCRdb lists only in-frame clones, some missing. The data hold around 190,000 clones, with roughly 81% observed a single time. Sequences were obtained from PBMCs. The receptors were sampled from a woman in her thirties in good health and CMV-seronegative. Each CDR3 is given with its conserved first and last residue. The D gene is left open where the match is weak. Clone size appears in some rows only: once, few, many, or a class for an expanded clone.

v_call,clone_size,j_call,d_call,cdr3_aa,cdr3_nt
TRBV27,NA,TRBJ2-7,NA,CASRTGPRHSYEQYF,TGTGCCAGCAGGACAGGACCACGACACTCCTACGAGCAGTACTTC
TRBV30,NA,TRBJ1-2,NA,CAWTSRRGYTF,TGTGCCTGGACTAGTCGGCGGGGCTACACCTTC
TRBV5-1,NA,TRBJ2-7,TRBD2,CASSEASGSSYEQYF,TGCGCCAGCAGTGAAGCTAGCGGTAGCTCCTACGAGCAGTACTTC
TRBV30,NA,TRBJ2-5,TRBD1,CAWSVPGTGEGTQYF,TGTGCCTGGAGTGTACCCGGGACAGGGGAGGGGACCCAGTACTTC
TRBV10-3,NA,TRBJ2-5,TRBD2,CAIRPHRGGAQETQYF,TGTGCCATCAGACCCCATCGCGGGGGGGCCCAAGAGACCCAGTACTTC
TRBV6-5,once,TRBJ2-7,NA,CASRLEPLSYEQYF,TGTGCCAGCCGCCTCGAGCCCCTCTCCTACGAGCAGTACTTC
TRBV6-5,few,TRBJ1-2,NA,CASSYGGAHGYTF,TGTGCCAGCAGTTACGGGGGGGCGCATGGCTACACCTTC
TRBV6-5,once,TRBJ2-7,NA,CASSYVAVAYEQYF,TGTGCCAGCAGTTACGTGGCGGTAGCCTACGAGCAGTACTTC
TRBV28,NA,TRBJ2-1,TRBD1,CASRLLDREVGNEQFF,TGTGCCAGCAGACTCCTTGACAGGGAAGTAGGAAATGAGCAGTTCTTC
TRBV5-5,few,TRBJ1-2,NA,CASSLGQGRDYGYTF,TGTGCCAGCAGCTTGGGTCAGGGCAGGGACTATGGCTACACCTTC
TRBV10-3,NA,TRBJ2-5,NA,CAISESRETQYF,TGTGCCATCAGTGAGTCCAGGGAGACCCAGTACTTC
TRBV28,once,TRBJ2-1,NA,CASSSRSLRASQRGSYNEQFF,TGTGCCAGCAGTTCGAGAAGTCTCAGGGCCAGCCAGCGCGGCTCCTACAATGAGCAGTTCTTC
TRBV5-1,NA,TRBJ2-3,NA,CASSFYGAQLSTDTQYF,TGCGCCAGCAGTTTCTATGGGGCCCAACTTAGCACAGATACGCAGTATTTT
TRBV7-6,NA,TRBJ2-2,NA,CASSSTLGTGELFF,TGTGCCAGCAGCTCGACTCTAGGCACCGGGGAGCTGTTTTTT
TRBV14,NA,TRBJ1-2,TRBD1,CASSPRQGSGYGYTF,TGTGCCAGCAGCCCACGACAGGGCTCCGGGTATGGCTACACCTTC
TRBV5-1,NA,TRBJ1-1,TRBD1,CASTLPGQGETEAFF,TGCGCCAGCACCCTACCAGGACAGGGTGAAACTGAAGCTTTCTTT
TRBV4-2,NA,TRBJ2-5,TRBD2,CASSQGGAGGGAETQYF,TGTGCCAGCAGCCAAGGTGGGGCGGGAGGGGGTGCAGAGACCCAGTACTTC
TRBV28,NA,TRBJ1-5,NA,CASSFVWGGGGNQPQHF,TGTGCCAGCAGTTTCGTTTGGGGGGGCGGGGGCAATCAGCCCCAGCATTTT
TRBV7-9,NA,TRBJ2-7,NA,CASSLEGGEQYF,TGTGCCAGCAGCTTAGAAGGGGGCGAGCAGTACTTC
TRBV5-1,NA,TRBJ1-6,TRBD1,CASSPPGQGRSPLHF,TGCGCCAGCAGCCCTCCGGGACAGGGTCGATCACCCCTCCACTTT
TRBV5-1,NA,TRBJ1-6,TRBD1,CASSGSTGYNSPLHF,TGCGCCAGCAGCGGCTCGACAGGGTATAATTCACCCCTCCACTTT
TRBV4-2,NA,TRBJ2-5,NA,CASSPTRGGETQYF,TGTGCCAGCAGCCCGACAAGGGGAGGAGAGACCCAGTACTTC
TRBV6-1,few,TRBJ1-5,NA,CASSPTGYSNQPQHF,TGTGCCAGCAGTCCAACAGGGTATAGCAATCAGCCCCAGCATTTT
TRBV7-8,NA,TRBJ1-5,NA,CASSNRQDYSNQPQHF,TGTGCCAGCAGCAACCGACAGGATTATAGCAATCAGCCCCAGCATTTT
TRBV19,NA,TRBJ1-5,NA,CASSTRQAVLGNQPQHF,TGTGCCAGTAGTACTCGACAGGCCGTGTTGGGCAATCAGCCCCAGCATTTT
TRBV29-1,NA,TRBJ2-3,TRBD1,CSVEPATGATDTQYF,TGCAGCGTTGAACCCGCGACAGGGGCCACAGATACGCAGTATTTT
TRBV27,NA,TRBJ2-1,TRBD2,CASSLRSTSGVNEQFF,TGTGCCAGCAGTTTACGATCGACTAGCGGGGTCAATGAGCAGTTCTTC
TRBV30,NA,TRBJ2-7,TRBD1,CAWGTGAYEQYF,TGTGCCTGGGGGACAGGGGCCTACGAGCAGTACTTC
TRBV19,NA,TRBJ2-1,TRBD1,CASKPLTRTGSRNSGNEQFF,TGTGCCAGTAAACCCCTTACCAGGACAGGGAGTCGGAACTCGGGCAATGAGCAGTTCTTC
TRBV28,few,TRBJ2-7,TRBD1,CASSFPGDSYEQYF,TGTGCCAGCAGTTTCCCCGGGGACAGCTACGAGCAGTACTTC
TRBV5-4,NA,TRBJ2-7,NA,CASSFGPVEQYF,TGTGCCAGCAGCTTCGGTCCGGTTGAGCAGTACTTC
TRBV29-1,once,TRBJ1-3,NA,CSGTYAGNTIYF,TGCAGCGGGACTTACGCCGGAAACACCATATATTTT
TRBV14,NA,TRBJ2-7,NA,CASSQGRWGLYEQYF,TGTGCCAGCAGCCAAGGAAGGTGGGGCCTTTACGAGCAGTACTTC
TRBV15,NA,TRBJ2-3,NA,CATSRGRATSSDTQYF,TGTGCCACCAGCAGAGGTCGGGCTACTAGCTCCGATACGCAGTATTTT
TRBV11-2,NA,TRBJ2-7,TRBD1,CASSLPRTGGSRVDEQYF,TGTGCCAGCAGCTTACCAAGAACAGGGGGCTCGCGCGTGGACGAGCAGTACTTC
TRBV6-5,NA,TRBJ1-2,TRBD1,CASSYDPGGSNYGYTF,TGTGCCAGCAGTTACGACCCAGGGGGAAGTAACTATGGCTACACCTTC
TRBV2,NA,TRBJ2-7,TRBD2,CASSATSGSYEQYF,TGTGCCAGCAGTGCAACTAGCGGCTCCTACGAGCAGTACTTC
TRBV5-1,NA,TRBJ1-2,TRBD1,CASSWGQGGYGYTF,TGCGCCAGCAGCTGGGGACAGGGAGGCTATGGCTACACCTTC
TRBV7-9,NA,TRBJ1-6,NA,CASSPPSGEQSPLHF,TGTGCCAGCAGCCCCCCGTCCGGGGAACAATCACCCCTCCACTTT
TRBV19,NA,TRBJ2-7,TRBD1,CASSISGTGGYEQYF,TGTGCCAGTAGTATCTCCGGGACAGGGGGCTACGAGCAGTACTTC